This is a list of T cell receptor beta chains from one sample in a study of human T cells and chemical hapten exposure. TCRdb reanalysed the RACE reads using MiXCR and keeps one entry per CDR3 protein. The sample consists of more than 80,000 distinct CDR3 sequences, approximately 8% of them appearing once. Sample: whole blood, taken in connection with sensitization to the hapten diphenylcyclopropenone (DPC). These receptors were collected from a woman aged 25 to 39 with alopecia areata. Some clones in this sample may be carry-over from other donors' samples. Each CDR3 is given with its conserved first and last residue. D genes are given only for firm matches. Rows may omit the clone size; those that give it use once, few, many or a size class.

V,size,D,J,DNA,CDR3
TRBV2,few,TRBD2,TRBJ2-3,TGTGCCAGCAGGGACTCTAGCGGGGGGATTGCTGGGACAGATACGCAGTATTTT,CASRDSSGGIAGTDTQYF
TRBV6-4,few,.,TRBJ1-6,TGTGCCAGCAGTGACGGGGGGCTGGGCTCACCCCTCCACTTT,CASSDGGLGSPLHF
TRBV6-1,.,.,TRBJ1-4,TGTGCCAGCAACGGGCCACGAGGCGGTGAAAAACTGTTTTTT,CASNGPRGGEKLFF
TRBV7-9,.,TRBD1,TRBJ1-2,TGTGCCAGCAGCCGGACAGGGTACTATGGCTACACCTTC,CASSRTGYYGYTF
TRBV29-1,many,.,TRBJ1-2,TGCAGCGTCCAAACAGGGAGCCTCTATGGCTACACCTTC,CSVQTGSLYGYTF
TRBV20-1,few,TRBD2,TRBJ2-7,TGCAGTGCTAGTGTCGGGACTAGCGAAGCCTACGAGCAGTACTTC,CSASVGTSEAYEQYF
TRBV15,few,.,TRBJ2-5,TGTGCCACCAGCAGAGAGCCGGGTGGTAGAGAGACCCAGTACTTC,CATSREPGGRETQYF
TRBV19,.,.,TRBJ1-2,TGTGCCAGTAGTATGGGGAACCCGGGACGGCGATCTGATGGCTACACCTTC,CASSMGNPGRRSDGYTF
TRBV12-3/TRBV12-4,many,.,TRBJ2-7,TGTGCCAGCAGTAGCAATCAGCGGTTATCCTACGAGCAGTACTTC,CASSSNQRLSYEQYF
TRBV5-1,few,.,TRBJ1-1,TGCGCCAGCAGCTTGGAGGGGGGGGGAGCCACTGAAGCTTTCTTT,CASSLEGGGATEAFF
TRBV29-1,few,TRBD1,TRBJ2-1,TGCAGCGCGGCTGGGGGTACGACAGGGGGGTATGAGCAGTTCTTC,CSAAGGTTGGYEQFF
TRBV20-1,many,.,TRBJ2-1,TGCAGTGCTAGAGATTTTGGGAGTATTGTAGACAATGAGCAGTTCTTC,CSARDFGSIVDNEQFF
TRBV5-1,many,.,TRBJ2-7,TGCGCCAGCAGCTTGGTTGCTAGCCGGGAGGAGCAGTACTTC,CASSLVASREEQYF
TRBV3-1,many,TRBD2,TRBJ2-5,TGTGCCAGCAGCCTTGTAGGACTAGCGGCCCAAGAGACCCAGTACTTC,CASSLVGLAAQETQYF
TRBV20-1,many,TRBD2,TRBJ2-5,TGCAGTGCTCGCCCCGGGACTAGCGGGACGGAGACCCAGTACTTC,CSARPGTSGTETQYF
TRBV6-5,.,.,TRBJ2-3,TGTGCCAGCAGTCTAGGAGCTCAGTGGTATTTT,CASSLGAQWYF
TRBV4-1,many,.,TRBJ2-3,TGCGCCAGCAGCCAAAATCCCAGTTCAGAAGGAACGCAGTATTTT,CASSQNPSSEGTQYF
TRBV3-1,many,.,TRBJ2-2,TGTGCCAGCAGCCAAGACGGACAGGAGGGTGTCACCGGGGAGCTGTTTTTT,CASSQDGQEGVTGELFF
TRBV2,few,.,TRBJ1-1,TGTGCCAGCAGTGAAAAATGGGCGAGGGACACTGAAGCTTTCTTT,CASSEKWARDTEAFF
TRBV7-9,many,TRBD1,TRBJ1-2,TGTGCCAGCAGCTTCCGGGACAGCTATGGCTACACCTTC,CASSFRDSYGYTF
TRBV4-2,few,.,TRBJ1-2,TGTGCCAGCAGCCAACATAAGACCGGGACAACGTATGGCTACACCTTC,CASSQHKTGTTYGYTF
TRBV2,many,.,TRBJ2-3,TGTGCCACAGCAACCAGTAGTAGTACCCGCACAGATACGCAGTATTTT,CATATSSSTRTDTQYF